The 31 T cell receptor beta chains below come from one sample, sequenced in a study of tumor and adjacent non-tumor tissue in lung cancer. Three rounds of nested PCR, following a modified ARM-PCR protocol, produced the TCRbeta library. In TCRdb, the multiplex PCR reads were re-called with MiXCR into one record per CDR3 protein. The repertoire holds some 100,000 distinct CDR3 sequences, with 65% as singletons. No cell sorting was done before RNA was extracted from the tissue. This non-tumor lung sample came from over 3 cm beyond the tumor edge. The sequenced material came from distant non-tumor lung tissue. The receptor source for this set is a man aged 25-45 years with non-small cell lung cancer.

CDR3 in amino acids: CASSLRTTVAPLHF. The CDR3 bases are TGTGCCAGCAGTCTACGGACCACTGTCGCACCCCTCCACTTT. The gene calls are TRBV12-3 or TRBV12-4 and TRBJ1-6; D is unresolved. The ends were cut back, 5 bases at V and 11 bases at J, with 16 bases in the middle. The CDR3 spans 14 residues.

The V and J genes are TRBV5-1 and TRBJ1-5; no firm D call. The V gene's germline CDR1 is SGHRS and CDR2 YFSETQ. V lost 4 bases, J lost 2 bases, and 10 bases lay in between. The CDR3 extends over 14 amino acids. CDR3 loop: CASSQESGNQPQHF. As DNA, the CDR3 is TGCGCCAGCAGCCAGGAATCAGGCAATCAGCCCCAGCATTTT.

This chain uses TRBV23-1 with TRBJ2-7; D remains unclear. TRBV23-1 falls under the ORF class, with uncertain function. The CDR3 loop spans 11 amino acids. The DNA for the CDR3 is TGCGTCCCCCCCGGGCCCTACGAGCAGTACTTC. Translation gives CVPPGPYEQYF.

Turning to this clonotype: A read error may account for a junction end that differs from germline. V gene TRBV11-2 combines with J gene TRBJ2-7; 7 bases agree with TRBD1. CDR1 is SGHAT and CDR2 is FQNNGV in the germline V gene. This CDR3 contains 14 residues. The CDR3 sequence: CASSPRDSSYEQCF. For the CDR3, the DNA is TGTGCCAGCAGCCCTCGGGACAGCTCCTACGAGCAGTGCTTC. Complete variable domain (other parts from reference TRBV11-2 and TRBJ2-7): EAGVAQSPRYKIIEKRQSVAFWCNPISGHATLYWYQQILGQGPKLLIQFQNNGVVDDSQLPKDRFSAERLKGVDSTLKIQPAKLEDSAVYLCASSPRDSSYEQCFGPGTRLTVT.

Regarding this clonotype: Just one base apart from a much larger clone, this may be a read error. This chain joins TRBV6-1 and TRBJ2-5; the D gene could be TRBD1 or TRBD2 (6 bases each). Germline assignment: CDR1 MNHNS and CDR2 SASEGT. This CDR3 is 15 amino acids long. In nucleotides, the CDR3 is TGTGACAGCGGCCGGAGGGGGGTTCCCCAAGAGACCCAGTACTTC. Amino acids: CDSGRRGVPQETQYF.

CDR3 coding DNA: TGCAGCGTCAAGGCTGGGGCCAACGTCCTGACTTTC. Its protein is CSVKAGANVLTF. This chain joins TRBV29-1 and TRBJ2-6; D gene ambiguous. V was trimmed by 6 bases and J by 2 bases, leaving 5 bases between them. This CDR3 has 12 amino acids. Germline values: CDR1 SQVTM, CDR2 ANQGSEA.

This clonotype was seen repeatedly, ten times or more. The chain employs TRBV10-3 and TRBJ1-1; D call uncertain. V lost 2 bases to trimming and J lost 0 bases, with 4 bases between them. The CDR3 totals 13 residues. Germline-derived CDR1 and CDR2 are ENHRY and SYGVKD. This CDR3 reads CAISERLNTEAFF. For the CDR3, the DNA is TGTGCCATCAGTGAGCGGTTGAACACTGAAGCTTTCTTT.

The chain combines TRBV6-1 with TRBJ2-3; 10 bases are shared with TRBD2. CDR1 and CDR2 (germline): MNHNS, SASEGT. This CDR3 has 18 amino acids. V shed 1 base, J shed 5 bases, and the junction held 12 bases outside the gene matches. CDR3 DNA sequence: TGTGCCAGCAGTGAAGGCGGGACTAGCGCATACGGGGGAGATACGCAGTATTTT. It encodes CASSEGGTSAYGGDTQYF.

The gene calls are TRBV6-5 and TRBJ2-6; possibly TRBD2 for D (5 bases). Trimming left V 2 bases short and J 0 bases short, with 17 bases between. Per the germline V gene, CDR1 is MNHEY and CDR2 is SVGAGI. The CDR3 runs to 19 residues. The CDR3 sequence is CASSYRAGPGISGANVLTF. Here the CDR3 DNA reads TGTGCCAGCAGTTACAGGGCCGGCCCGGGGATCTCTGGGGCCAACGTCCTGACTTTC.

The gene calls are TRBV4-1 and TRBJ2-1; D could derive from TRBD1 or TRBD2 (5 bases each). The CDR3 runs to 17 residues. Germline CDR1 MGHRA, CDR2 YSYEKL. V was cut by 1 base and J by 1 base, with 14 bases left in between. The DNA for the CDR3 is TGCGCCAGCAGCCAAGGAAGGACAACGGGATCCTACAATGAGCAGTTCTTC. The encoded protein is CASSQGRTTGSYNEQFF.

This clonotype occurred a few times. The junction departs from the called germline gene at one end, perhaps through a read error. The chain has TRBV29-1 and TRBJ2-1; 7 bases align to TRBD1. The CDR3 is made up of 13 amino acids. The germline gives CDR1 SQVTM, CDR2 ANQGSEA. CDR3 coding DNA: TGCAGCGCTGAAGGGACAGTATACAATGAGCAGCTCTTC. Amino acids: CSAEGTVYNEQLF.

As regards this clonotype: A much more abundant neighbour one base away suggests this may be a read error. The rearrangement uses TRBV5-5 and TRBJ2-2, with D uncertain. The CDR3 totals 13 residues. Germline V lookup: CDR1 SGHKS, CDR2 YYEKEE (reference sequence). CDR3 region: CASSLFETEELFF. The CDR3 nucleotides are TGTGCCAGCAGCTTGTTTGAAACCGAGGAGCTGTTTTTT.

A single count supports this clonotype. Mismatch with germline at one junction end may stem from a read error. CDR3 region: CANSRKSNTGELFF. The CDR3 bases are TGTGCCAACAGCAGGAAATCGAACACCGGGGAGCTGTTTTTT. J is TRBJ2-2 and V is TRBV11-2; no clear D gene. Looked up from germline, CDR1 is SGHAT and CDR2 is FQNNGV. This CDR3 comprises 14 residues.

In its sample, this clonotype was seen a few times. The chain joins TRBV11-2 to TRBJ2-7, with 9 nucleotides matching TRBD1. The CDR3 loop spans 14 amino acids. The germline CDR1 and CDR2 sequences are SGHAT and FQNNGV. J was trimmed by 5 bases and V by 2 bases; bases with no gene match: 4. The CDR3 loop reads CASSLHRGHHEQYF. CDR3 coding DNA: TGTGCCAGCAGCTTACACAGGGGGCATCACGAGCAGTACTTC.

At least ten counts were recorded for this clonotype. The genes are TRBV6-1 and TRBJ2-2; D uncertain. The germline V gene encodes CDR1 MNHNS and CDR2 SASEGT. Trimming cost V 4 bases and J 1 base, with 4 bases left between them. The CDR3 is 13 residues long. The CDR3: CASSVENTGELFF. The CDR3 coding sequence is TGTGCCAGCAGTGTGGAGAACACCGGGGAGCTGTTTTTT.

This clonotype occurred a few times. A much larger clone differs from this one at a single base, so this may be a read error. The chain is built from TRBV14 and TRBJ2-5; D might be TRBD2 (6 bases). CDR1 SGHDN and CDR2 FVKESK come from the germline V gene. V dropped 10 bases and J dropped 7 bases, with 16 bases sitting between them. This CDR3 is 12 amino acids long. This CDR3 is CATVGLGGTQYF. The CDR3 nucleotides read TGTGCCACCGTAGGTTTGGGAGGGACCCAGTACTTC.

As to this clonotype: The CDR3 does not close with the conserved phenylalanine or tryptophan, likely indicating a read error. CDR3 amino acids: CASIPGLAGAEQYY. Here the CDR3 DNA reads TGTGCCAGCATCCCCGGACTAGCGGGAGCCGAGCAGTACTAC. The gene calls are TRBV11-2 and TRBJ2-7; 13 bases agree with TRBD2. V shed 7 bases, J shed 6 bases, and the junction held 6 bases outside the gene matches. The CDR3 covers 14 residues. Germline CDR1 reads SGHAT; CDR2 reads FQNNGV.

Notes on this clonotype: Since no conserved phenylalanine or tryptophan closes the CDR3, a read error is the likely cause. The chain combines TRBV20-1 with TRBJ2-5; the match to TRBD2 covers 13 bases. Germline CDR1 reads DFQATT; CDR2 reads SNEGSKA (reference sequence). The CDR3 is 17 residues long. The CDR3: CSAITGLAGNFQEIQYL. Written as DNA, the CDR3 is TGCAGTGCTATAACGGGACTAGCGGGAAATTTTCAAGAGATCCAGTACTTA.

In the case of this clonotype: Lacking the conserved final phenylalanine or tryptophan, this CDR3 likely reflects a read error. The DNA is omitted, as the CDR3 cannot be located on it reliably, and the CDR3 follows TCRdb's listing. The rearrangement links TRBV20-1 to TRBJ2-5. With termini counted, the CDR3 has 12 amino acids. The germline V gene encodes CDR1 DFQATT and CDR2 SNEGSKA (reference sequence). CDR3 sequence: CSASQIHETQCL.

This clonotype was counted ten times or more. The J gene is TRBJ2-5, the V gene TRBV2; D might be TRBD1 (6 bases). The ends were cut back, 8 bases at V and 1 base at J, with 11 bases in the middle. The CDR3 length is 13 residues. In germline, CDR1 is SNHLY, CDR2 FYNNEI. The CDR3 is CASSRDIQETQYF. The CDR3 nucleotides read TGTGCCAGCTCGAGGGACATCCAAGAGACCCAGTACTTC.

At least ten counts were recorded for this clonotype. The chain recombines TRBV5-4 with TRBJ1-2; 7 nucleotides match TRBD1. The germline CDR1 and CDR2 sequences are SGHNT and YYREEE (reference sequence). V dropped 0 bases and J dropped 6; count of bases not matched to a gene: 5. The CDR3 is 14 residues long. The CDR3 DNA sequence: TGTGCCAGCAGCTTGGTGCAGGGGGGTCATGGCTACACCTTC. This sequence encodes CASSLVQGGHGYTF.

Of note for this clonotype: Germline is not matched at one junction end, which may reflect a read error. This chain joins TRBV11-3 and TRBJ2-3; 10 nucleotides align to TRBD2. The germline V gene encodes CDR1 SGHNT and CDR2 YENEEA. The CDR3 is 16 residues long. CDR3 in DNA: TGTGCCAGCAGCCTACGAGCGGGAGGGCGCACAGATAGGCAGTATTTT. This encodes CASSLRAGGRTDRQYF. The variable domain in full, completed from reference TRBV11-3 and TRBJ2-3, reads EAGVVQSPRYKIIEKKQPVAFWCNPISGHNTLYWYLQNLGQGPELLIRYENEEAVDDSQLPKDRFSAERLKGVDSTLKIQPAELGDSAVYLCASSLRAGGRTDRQYFGPGTRLTVL.

As regards this clonotype: A read error may produce the germline difference seen at one junction end. The chain links TRBV12-3 or TRBV12-4 to TRBJ1-1; TRBD1 might be the D (6 bases). This CDR3 has 16 amino acids. The CDR3 region is CASRPGTPMLNTEAFF. The CDR3 DNA reads TGTGCCAGCAGGCCCGGGACACCAATGTTGAATACTGAAGCTTTCTTT.

This clonotype occurred a few times. The chain employs TRBV5-1 and TRBJ2-5; TRBD2 matches 9 bases. The V and J ends lost 2 bases and 1 base, in that order; junction bases with no gene match: 9. The CDR3 length is 17 residues. Germline CDR1 SGHRS, CDR2 YFSETQ. The CDR3 loop is CASSFVAGGPGQETQYF. For the CDR3, the DNA is TGCGCCAGCAGCTTTGTGGCGGGGGGGCCGGGCCAAGAGACCCAGTACTTC.

A word on this clonotype: It is likely a read error, because the conserved phenylalanine at the end of the CDR3 is missing. The V gene is TRBV29-1, the J gene TRBJ2-1, with D perhaps assigned TRBD1 or TRBD2 (5 bases each). Trimming pared 5 bases from V and 8 bases from J, leaving 19 bases between. The CDR3 is 14 residues long. Germline values: CDR1 SQVTM, CDR2 ANQGSEA. The CDR3 DNA reads as TGCAGCGTTCCAGCCAGGCCGAGGGGCCATGAGCAGTTCTTA. Translation: CSVPARPRGHEQFL.

This clonotype was detected only a few times. Since a much larger clone is just one base distant, this may be a read error. V usage is TRBV19 and J usage is TRBJ1-1; TRBD1 agrees at 9 bases. CDR3 size: 12 residues. The germline V gene has CDR1 LNHDA and CDR2 SQIVND (reference sequence). CDR3 bases: TGTGCCAGTAGTCTGGGACAGGGTGAAGTTTTCTTT. Its translation: CASSLGQGEVFF.

On this clonotype: The conserved closing phenylalanine or tryptophan is absent in this CDR3, likely reflecting a read error. The rearrangement links TRBV4-3 to TRBJ2-3, with TRBD2 matching over 7 bases. This CDR3 comprises 15 residues. The V gene's germline CDR1 is LGHNA and CDR2 YSLEER. The CDR3 spells CASSPSAGSIDTQYS. Here the CDR3 DNA reads TGCGCCAGCAGCCCGTCAGCGGGGAGCATAGATACGCAGTATTCT.

As to this clonotype: A much larger clone differs from this one at a single base, so this may be a read error. This chain joins TRBV24-1 and TRBJ2-1; maybe TRBD2 (5 bases). CDR1 and CDR2 from the germline V gene are KGHDR and SFDVKD. The CDR3 has 16 amino acids. Trimming left V 6 bases short and J 6 bases short, with 20 bases between. The CDR3 sequence is CATSSRRARGFNEQFF. The CDR3 region has the DNA TGTGCCACCAGTTCCCGCCGTGCGAGAGGGTTCAATGAGCAGTTCTTC.

This clonotype was seen only once. The genes are TRBV11-1 and TRBJ2-3, with TRBD2 matching 10 bases. Germline loops: CDR1 SGHAT, CDR2 FQDESV (reference sequence). CDR3 size: 14 residues. The CDR3 DNA follows: TGTGACAGTAGCTTCCTAGCGGGGGATGATACGCAGTATTTT. It codes for CDSSFLAGDDTQYF. The complete variable domain, with remaining parts taken from reference TRBV11-1 and TRBJ2-3, reads EAEVAQSPRYKITEKSQAVAFWCDPISGHATLYWYRQILGQGPELLVQFQDESVVDDSQLPKDRFSAERLKGVDSTLKIQPAELGDSAMYLCDSSFLAGDDTQYFGPGTRLTVL.

A single count supports this clonotype. The junction departs from the called germline gene at one end, perhaps through a read error. V usage is TRBV11-2 and J usage is TRBJ2-5; a weak D match, TRBD2 (6 bases). Germline V CDR1 and CDR2: SGHAT, FQNNGV. The CDR3 contains 15 residues. The CDR3 sequence: CASSSPPGVEETHYF. The CDR3 nucleotides read TGTGCTAGCAGCTCCCCCCCGGGGGTGGAAGAGACCCACTACTTC.

Of note for this clonotype: At one end the junction does not follow the germline gene, possibly because of a read error. The chain uses TRBV20-1 and TRBJ2-7, with D tentatively TRBD1 or TRBD2 (5 bases each). This CDR3 comprises 11 residues. CDR1 is DFQATT and CDR2 is SNEGSKA in the germline V gene (reference sequence). CDR3 region: CSTQGRYEQSF. The CDR3 DNA sequence: TGCAGTACTCAGGGACGCTACGAGCAGTCCTTC.